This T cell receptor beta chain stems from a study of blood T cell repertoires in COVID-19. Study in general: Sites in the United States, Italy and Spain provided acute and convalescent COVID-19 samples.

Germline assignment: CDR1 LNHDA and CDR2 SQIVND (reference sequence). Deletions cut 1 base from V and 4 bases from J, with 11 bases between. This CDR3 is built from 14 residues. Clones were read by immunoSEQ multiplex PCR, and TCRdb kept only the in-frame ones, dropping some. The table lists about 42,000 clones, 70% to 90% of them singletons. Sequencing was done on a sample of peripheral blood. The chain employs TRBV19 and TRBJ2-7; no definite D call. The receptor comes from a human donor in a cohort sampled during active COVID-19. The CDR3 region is CASSIGHPQYEQYF. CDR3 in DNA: TGTGCCAGTAGTATAGGACACCCTCAATACGAGCAGTACTTC. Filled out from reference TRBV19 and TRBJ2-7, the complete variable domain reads DGGITQSPKYLFRKEGQNVTLSCEQNLNHDAMYWYRQDPGQGLRLIYYSQIVNDFQKGDIAEGYSVSREKKESFPLTVTSAQKNPTAFYLCASSIGHPQYEQYFGPGTRLTVT.